These 5 T cell receptor beta chains share one sample of origin, sequenced in a study of blood T cell repertoires in COVID-19. Profiling relied on immunoSEQ multiplex PCR, and the TCRdb table lists in-frame clones only, not all of them. This sample has under 200,000 clones; just under 90% occur once, and the top ten carry roughly 3.9%. Sequenced sample: peripheral blood. These TCRs come from a man in his late teens or twenties with active or convalescent COVID-19.

This chain joins TRBV19 and TRBJ2-7; maybe TRBD1 (6 bases). Germline assignment: CDR1 LNHDA and CDR2 SQIVND (reference sequence). The CDR3 consists of 15 residues. V was pared by 5 bases and J by 0 bases, with 14 bases between. CDR3 in amino acids: CASSEPGTSSYEQYF. The CDR3 DNA reads as TGTGCCAGTAGTGAGCCGGGGACAAGCTCCTACGAGCAGTACTTC.

This clone appeared once. J is TRBJ2-1 and V is TRBV11-2; maybe TRBD2 (6 bases). The CDR3 is 15 amino acids. V was clipped by 5 bases and J by 11 bases, with 22 bases between them. The germline V gene encodes CDR1 SGHAT and CDR2 FQNNGV. CDR3 residues: CASSPTLGGTFKQFF. DNA of the CDR3: TGTGCCAGCAGCCCCACCCTAGGAGGGACCTTCAAGCAGTTCTTC.

The chain couples TRBV2 to TRBJ2-4; TRBD1 matches at 7 bases. Trimming removed 7 bases from V and 7 bases from J; junction bases left unmatched: 7. The CDR3 loop spans 13 amino acids. The germline CDR1 and CDR2 sequences are SNHLY and FYNNEI. CDR3 in DNA: TGTGCCAGCACCCTCGGGACAGCGAACATTCAGTACTTC. Translation gives CASTLGTANIQYF.

V gene TRBV9 combines with J gene TRBJ1-6; 10 positions match TRBD1. After removal of 0 bases from V and 8 bases from J, the junction contained 2 bases not matched to a gene. Per germline, CDR1 SGDLS and CDR2 YYNGEE. The CDR3 runs 15 residues. The DNA of the CDR3 is TGTGCCAGCAGCGTAGGAGGGACAGGGGATTCACCCCTCCACTTT. Protein sequence: CASSVGGTGDSPLHF. Full variable domain (rest looked up from reference TRBV9 and TRBJ1-6): DSGVTQTPKHLITATGQRVTLRCSPRSGDLSVYWYQQSLDQGLQFLIQYYNGEERAKGNILERFSAQQFPDLHSELNLSSLELGDSALYFCASSVGGTGDSPLHFGNGTRLTVT.

This clone appeared a single time. CDR3 nucleotide sequence: TGTGCCAGCAGTGATTCAACTCCCGGGATCTACAATGAGCAGTTCTTC. Protein: CASSDSTPGIYNEQFF. This chain uses TRBV6-4 with TRBJ2-1, with D possibly TRBD2 on 5 matching bases. The CDR3 runs 16 residues. The V and J ends lost 3 bases and 3 bases respectively, with 15 bases between them. In germline, CDR1 is MRHNA, CDR2 SNTAGT.